Sequencing of this T cell receptor beta chain was carried out in a study of T cells expressing NK-cell markers. Whole-study findings and limits: Of the CD8+ T cell pool in over 5 donors, about 1.0-7.0% was accounted for by dominant NKG2C+ clonotypes. Also leading the CD3+CD56-NKG2C+ fraction in several donors were these clonotypes.

Beta-chain TCR cDNA was generated via 5'RACE template switching with UMIs. TCRdb re-called the 5' RACE reads and gives one entry per CDR3 protein, without DNA. This sample's clone table lists about 460,000 distinct CDR3 sequences. Germline-derived CDR1 and CDR2 are MNHNS and SASEGT. There are 17 residues in the CDR3. With respect to this clonotype: Its specificity is unknown.

The chain combines TRBV6-1 with TRBJ2-6; TCRdb's D gene call, TRBD1, goes unchecked for lack of DNA. Sequencing was carried out using blood T cells: a sorted CD56 or NKG2C T cell subset, CD4+ or CD8+ T cells, or bulk PBMC T cells (not recorded which). This receptor was obtained from a woman between 45 and 60 years old in good health. The chain's CDR3 is CASSFGQGASGANVLTF.